A few counts support the clone carrying this TCR delta chain. Its antigen remains unidentified. This sample was included in a study of Vδ1+ human thymocytes. Alphabeta T cells were depleted, then CD3+ Vdelta1+ Vdelta2- thymocytes were FACS-sorted. Between about 97% and 99.6% of sorted thymocytes were Vdelta1+. The junction had 16 bases not matched to a gene; V was cut back by 1 base and J by 0 bases. The CDR3 is 20 residues long. Germline V gene sequence: CDR1 TSWWSYY, CDR2 QGS. Extracted RNA was reverse transcribed into cDNA. Pooled V-gene forward primers with one constant-region reverse primer generated the CDR3 amplicons by multiplex PCR. TCRdb reapplied CATT to the multiplex PCR reads. The sample consists of over 65,000 delta-chain clones, more than 30% of them appearing once. Notes on the study in general: TRD repertoires were essentially private, unlike widely shared TRG clonotypes. Approximately 20% of thymic delta-chain sequences were Vdelta2, with few Vdelta3, unlike blood Vdelta1+ controls. Thymic TRG and TRD repertoires appeared highly polyclonal.

The source of this sequence is a boy in the first two years of life who had congenital heart surgery. The rearrangement joins TRDV1 to TRDJ1; TRDD3 agrees at 8 bases. The sample taken for sequencing was Vdelta1+ gamma-delta thymocytes from the thymus. Stated subset: FACS-sorted CD3+ TCRalphabeta- TCRVdelta1+ TCRVdelta2- thymocytes. CDR3 DNA: TGTGCTCTTGGGGAACCACTTCCTCTGGGGGACCTAGATTACACCGATAAACTCATCTTT. It translates to CALGEPLPLGDLDYTDKLIF.